Following are 30 T cell receptor beta chains from one sample sequenced in a study of T-cell reconstitution after alpha-beta-depleted transplantation in children. These TCRs are of unknown antigen specificity. General study findings and limits: Newly produced T cells mostly accounted for T-cell counts and diversity one year post-transplant.

Unique molecular identifiers featured in how the TCRbeta library was prepared. Each CDR3 protein is one row after TCRdb ran MiXCR on the PCR reads. The sample records some 300,000 distinct CDR3 sequences, 7.5% to 9% being singletons. The sample in question was peripheral blood, obtained 360 days after TCRalphabeta/CD19-depleted stem cell transplant. The source of these receptors is a female patient aged 2 to 10 who had a stem cell transplant for Fanconi anemia, so the T cells may come from the graft donor.

This clonotype appeared many times. The chain joins TRBV20-1 to TRBJ1-4; no firm D call. Trimming took off 0 bases at V and 12 bases at J, with 20 bases between the two ends. This CDR3 has 15 amino acids. CDR1 is DFQATT and CDR2 is SNEGSKA in the germline V gene (reference sequence). DNA of the CDR3: TGCAGTGCTAGAGAGTCAAGTTCGGACGGGGATGAACTGTTTTTT. As protein: CSARESSSDGDELFF.

This chain connects TRBV20-1 to TRBJ1-5; perhaps TRBD1 as D (5 bases). Trimming took 6 bases from V and 0 from J, leaving 12 bases between them. CDR1 is DFQATT and CDR2 is SNEGSKA in the germline V gene (reference sequence). The CDR3 has 14 residues. This CDR3 is CSALRGNSNQPQHF. CDR3 bases: TGCAGTGCCTTAAGGGGTAATAGCAATCAGCCCCAGCATTTT.

The chain uses TRBV6-1 and TRBJ1-6; D remains unclear. Trimming took off 6 bases at V and 6 bases at J, with 18 bases between the two ends. The germline V gene has CDR1 MNHNS and CDR2 SASEGT. The CDR3 sequence is 16 residues long. The CDR3 here is CASRTPRPTGNSPLHF. DNA of the CDR3: TGTGCCAGCAGAACCCCCCGGCCAACGGGTAATTCACCCCTCCACTTT.

This clonotype has just a few counts. The chain employs TRBV3-1 and TRBJ2-2; D is ambiguous. The V gene's germline CDR1 is LGHDT and CDR2 YNNKEL (reference sequence). The CDR3 is made up of 16 amino acids. Trimming left V 2 bases short and J 4 bases short, with 14 bases between. The CDR3 loop reads CASSQSRVRITGELFF. DNA for the CDR3: TGTGCCAGCAGCCAATCTCGTGTCCGGATCACCGGGGAGCTGTTTTTT.

The CDR3 sequence is CASSQSQGWSPLHF. CDR3 nucleotides: TGTGCCAGCAGTCAATCACAGGGTTGGTCACCCCTCCACTTT. V gene TRBV6-1 combines with J gene TRBJ1-6, with D tentatively TRBD1 (6 bases). Germline lookup yields CDR1 MNHNS and CDR2 SASEGT. V lost 5 bases, J lost 10 bases, and 15 bases lay in between. This CDR3 is built from 14 residues.

This clonotype was observed a few times. V and J are TRBV11-1 and TRBJ1-3; D unresolved. Germline V gene sequence: CDR1 SGHAT, CDR2 FQDESV (reference sequence). The CDR3 loop spans 14 amino acids. With 5 bases removed from V and 4 bases from J, the gap between germline ends came to 12 bases. Written as DNA, the CDR3 is TGTGCCAGCAGCCTACTAAGTGTCGGAAACACCATATATTTT. It translates to CASSLLSVGNTIYF.

This clonotype was detected many times. The chain uses TRBV7-8 and TRBJ2-1, with D possibly being TRBD1 or TRBD2 (6 bases each). Germline CDR1 is SGHVS and CDR2 is FQNEAQ. V shed 2 bases and J shed 0 bases, with 14 bases lying between them. The CDR3 runs 17 residues. The CDR3 sequence is CASSLPSDRSSYNEQFF. CDR3 DNA sequence: TGTGCCAGCAGCTTACCTAGCGACAGGAGCTCCTACAATGAGCAGTTCTTC.

This clonotype was detected many times. The chain combines TRBV4-2 with TRBJ2-7, with 12 bases aligning to TRBD1. V dropped 0 bases and J dropped 4; count of bases not matched to a gene: 10. CDR1 LGHNA and CDR2 YNFKEQ come from the germline V gene. The CDR3 runs 18 residues. This CDR3 reads CASSQDLAGQGARYEQYF. The CDR3 bases are TGTGCCAGCAGCCAAGATCTCGCGGGACAGGGGGCAAGGTACGAGCAGTACTTC.

This chain uses TRBV11-2 with TRBJ1-3, with D perhaps matching TRBD1 (6 bases). CDR1 and CDR2 from the germline V gene are SGHAT and FQNNGV. V was shortened by 1 base and J by 4 bases, with 11 bases between the two germline ends. The CDR3 runs 15 residues. CDR3 region: CASSLVGGPGNTIYF. The CDR3 DNA sequence: TGTGCCAGCAGCTTAGTGGGGGGCCCCGGAAACACCATATATTTT.

In its sample, this clonotype was seen a few times. The V gene is TRBV7-9, the J gene TRBJ1-1, with a possible D match to TRBD1 (6 bases). The CDR3 extends over 15 amino acids. Trimming took 5 bases from V and 1 from J, leaving 14 bases between them. Germline V gives CDR1 SEHNR, CDR2 FQNEAQ (reference sequence). The chain's CDR3 is CASSRPGTPNTEAFF. Written as DNA, the CDR3 is TGTGCCAGCAGCCGACCTGGGACACCGAACACTGAAGCTTTCTTT.

The sample holds many counts of this clonotype. This rearrangement joins TRBV7-9 to TRBJ2-1; 10 bases are shared with TRBD2. Germline CDR1 is SEHNR and CDR2 is FQNEAQ (reference sequence). CDR3 length equals 17 residues. V lost 4 bases, J lost 8 bases, and 14 bases stayed unmatched. CDR3 DNA: TGTGCCAGCAGCTCCCCTCGGGTAGCGGGGGGAAGGCATGAGCAGTTCTTC. It translates to CASSSPRVAGGRHEQFF.

On this clonotype itself: This may stem from a read error, because a much larger clone lies one nucleotide away. The genes are TRBV2 and TRBJ1-5; D remains ambiguous. CDR1 and CDR2 from the germline V gene are SNHLY and FYNNEI. This CDR3 is built from 14 residues. This chain's CDR3 is CTSSLMAGNQPQHF. CDR3 in DNA: TGTACCAGCAGTTTAATGGCAGGCAATCAGCCCCAGCATTTT.

This clonotype appeared a few times. The J gene is TRBJ1-1, the V gene TRBV28; D remains unclear. Germline V gene data show CDR1 as MDHEN and CDR2 as SYDVKM. The CDR3 length is 13 residues. Deletions cut 3 bases from V and 4 bases from J, with 9 bases between. The CDR3 DNA reads TGTGCCAGCAGTTTGTATGAGCGCACTGAAGCTTTCTTT. Amino acid sequence: CASSLYERTEAFF.

The sample holds a few counts of this clonotype. This chain joins TRBV3-1 and TRBJ2-1; D is unresolved. This CDR3 region has 14 residues. Germline CDR1 is LGHDT and CDR2 is YNNKEL (reference sequence). The germline V and J ends were trimmed by 1 base and 10 bases, with 14 bases remaining between them. The CDR3 DNA reads TGTGCCAGCAGCCAAGTGTTCCGGGTGGGCGAGCAGTTCTTC. It specifies CASSQVFRVGEQFF.

This clonotype appeared many times. The chain is built from TRBV20-1 and TRBJ2-1, with 7 bases identical to TRBD1. Trimming removed 7 bases from V and 14 bases from J; junction bases left unmatched: 14. In germline, CDR1 is DFQATT, CDR2 SNEGSKA (reference sequence). This CDR3 spans 12 amino acids. The CDR3 sequence is CSVRRARQGEFF. CDR3 nucleotides: TGCAGTGTTCGCCGGGCGAGGCAGGGGGAGTTCTTC.

The V call is TRBV3-1, the J call TRBJ2-1; the D gene is possibly TRBD1 (6 bases). The germline V gene encodes CDR1 LGHDT and CDR2 YNNKEL (reference sequence). CDR3 length equals 14 residues. V shed 1 base and J shed 7 bases, with 11 bases lying between them. The CDR3 bases are TGTGCCAGCAGCCAAGGAAGGGGGTGGAATGAGCAGTTCTTC. Residues: CASSQGRGWNEQFF.

In its sample, this clonotype was seen a few times. The chain has TRBV12-3 or TRBV12-4 and TRBJ2-2; 16 nucleotides match TRBD2. The CDR3 loop spans 18 amino acids. With V trimmed by 6 bases and J by 7 bases, 11 bases remained unmatched. The CDR3 is CASRSGLAGGPGSGELFF. The CDR3 DNA reads as TGTGCCAGCAGATCGGGACTAGCGGGGGGGCCCGGTAGCGGGGAGCTGTTTTTT.

V usage is TRBV27 and J usage is TRBJ1-1, with 10 bases fitting TRBD1. With 5 bases clipped from V and 4 bases from J, the junction kept 7 bases outside the gene matches. Germline V gives CDR1 MNHEY, CDR2 SMNVEV (reference sequence). The CDR3 sequence is 15 residues long. The chain's CDR3 is CASSIGTGVSTEAFF. In DNA, the CDR3 is TGTGCCAGCAGTATCGGGACAGGGGTGTCCACTGAAGCTTTCTTT.

This clonotype was observed at least ten times. The chain recombines TRBV6-5 with TRBJ1-2; D gene ambiguous. Looked up from germline, CDR1 is MNHEY and CDR2 is SVGAGI. The V end was cut by 2 bases, the J end by 4 bases, with 20 bases between. CDR3 length: 17 amino acids. CDR3 sequence: CASSYRRGSSEGYGYTF. The CDR3 coding sequence is TGTGCCAGCAGTTACCGGAGAGGATCCTCTGAGGGCTATGGCTACACCTTC.

This clonotype has just one count. The J gene is TRBJ2-1, the V gene TRBV6-2 or TRBV6-3, with D uncertain. From germline, CDR1 is MNHEY and CDR2 SVGEGT. V was pared by 2 bases and J by 11 bases, with 7 bases between. This CDR3 comprises 11 residues. The CDR3 reads CASSYRDKQFF. The CDR3 nucleotides are TGTGCCAGCAGTTACAGAGATAAGCAGTTCTTC.

This clonotype was detected a few times. The chain couples TRBV27 to TRBJ2-4; tentative D call: TRBD1 (5 bases). CDR1 and CDR2 from the germline V gene are MNHEY and SMNVEV (reference sequence). CDR3 length: 17 residues. V shed 0 bases and J shed 0 bases, with 12 bases lying between them. CDR3 nucleotide sequence: TGTGCCAGCAGTTTATCATGGGGCGACTTAGCCAAAAACATTCAGTACTTC. It translates to CASSLSWGDLAKNIQYF.

Many counts were recorded for this clonotype. The chain uses TRBV18 and TRBJ2-4; unclear D gene. V was cut by 6 bases and J by 6 bases, with 6 bases left in between. Germline V gene lookup returns CDR1 KGHSH and CDR2 LQKENI. The CDR3 sequence is 11 residues long. In nucleotides, the CDR3 is TGTGCCAGCTCGATAGTAAACATTCAGTACTTC. Its translation is CASSIVNIQYF.

This clonotype appeared many times. This rearrangement joins TRBV20-1 to TRBJ2-2, with 10 bases that match TRBD2. This CDR3 is 13 amino acids long. The ends lost 6 bases at V and 4 bases at J; junction bases unmatched: 2. The germline V gene encodes CDR1 DFQATT and CDR2 SNEGSKA (reference sequence). CDR3 protein: CSAIAGGTGELFF. CDR3 DNA: TGCAGTGCCATAGCGGGGGGCACCGGGGAGCTGTTTTTT.

This clonotype has just a few counts. The rearrangement joins TRBV7-8 to TRBJ2-7; D might be TRBD1 or TRBD2, each matching 5 bases. CDR1 and CDR2 from the germline V gene are SGHVS and FQNEAQ. V was cut by 4 bases and J by 10 bases, with 20 bases left in between. The CDR3 sequence is 14 residues long. CDR3 residues: CASSSVAYPGSQYF. In nucleotides, the CDR3 is TGTGCCAGCAGCTCAGTGGCGTACCCAGGGAGTCAGTACTTC. Supplemented by reference TRBV7-8 and TRBJ2-7, the full variable domain reads GAGVSQSPRYKVAKRGQDVALRCDPISGHVSLFWYQQALGQGPEFLTYFQNEAQLDKSGLPSDRFFAERPEGSVSTLKIQRTQQEDSAVYLCASSSVAYPGSQYFGPGTRLTVT.

The chain combines TRBV20-1 with TRBJ2-1; possible D gene TRBD2, 7 bases. Germline CDR1 is DFQATT and CDR2 is SNEGSKA (reference sequence). This CDR3 region has 12 residues. The V and J ends lost 1 base and 13 bases respectively, with 14 bases between them. This chain's CDR3 is CSARGTAGTQFF. The CDR3 nucleotides read TGCAGTGCTAGAGGGACAGCGGGAACTCAGTTCTTC.

This clonotype was detected many times. This chain uses TRBV5-1 with TRBJ2-7; 7 nucleotides align to TRBD1. Germline loops: CDR1 SGHRS, CDR2 YFSETQ. CDR3 length: 15 residues. J gave up 1 base and V 0 bases, and 4 bases lay outside the gene matches. DNA of the CDR3: TGCGCCAGCAGCTTGGTTGGGACAGCTTCCTACGAGCAGTACTTC. Translated, it gives CASSLVGTASYEQYF.

This clonotype showed up many times. This chain uses TRBV5-6 with TRBJ1-5, with D possibly TRBD1 on 6 matching bases. Germline V gives CDR1 SGHDT, CDR2 YYEEEE. V was pared by 2 bases and J by 4 bases, with 13 bases between. This CDR3 contains 15 residues. The CDR3 DNA reads TGTGCCAGCAGCTTTCGTACAGGGATTAATCAGCCCCAGCATTTT. Amino acid sequence: CASSFRTGINQPQHF. The complete variable domain, with remaining parts taken from reference TRBV5-6 and TRBJ1-5, reads DAGVTQSPTHLIKTRGQQVTLRCSPKSGHDTVSWYQQALGQGPQFIFQYYEEEERQRGNFPDRFSGHQFPNYSSELNVNALLLGDSALYLCASSFRTGINQPQHFGDGTRLSIL.

This clonotype was seen repeatedly, ten times or more. The chain couples TRBV12-3 or TRBV12-4 to TRBJ2-1; D is unclear. With 2 bases removed from V and 5 bases from J, the gap between germline ends came to 7 bases. CDR3 length equals 13 residues. CDR3 sequence reads: CASSLFPNNEQFF. In DNA, the CDR3 is TGTGCCAGCAGTTTATTCCCTAACAATGAGCAGTTCTTC.

The J gene is TRBJ2-2, the V gene TRBV11-2, with TRBD2 matching 9 bases. The germline gives CDR1 SGHAT, CDR2 FQNNGV. With V trimmed by 6 bases and J by 4 bases, 18 bases remained unmatched. The CDR3 covers 19 residues. CDR3 sequence: CASRQYGWGSGGVTGELFF. CDR3 DNA sequence: TGTGCCAGCAGACAATACGGTTGGGGTAGCGGGGGAGTCACCGGGGAGCTGTTTTTT.

This clonotype was counted a few times. The chain recombines TRBV12-3 or TRBV12-4 with TRBJ1-2; tentatively, D is TRBD1 (6 bases). The CDR3 consists of 15 residues. V lost 6 bases to trimming and J lost 8 bases, with 22 bases between them. The CDR3 DNA is TGTGCCAGCAGCCAACATACAGGGTCGGTCGACGGCTACACCTTC. Its protein product is CASSQHTGSVDGYTF.